The clone carrying this TCR beta chain has at least ten counts. What it binds is unknown. This sample was taken from a study of post-analysis software for immune sequencing data. General study results and limits: Controls showed lower frequencies than patients for several TRBV segments, and TRBV5-6, TRBV5-1 and TRBV20-1 were among these.

Unique molecular identifiers were present in the TCR beta cDNA libraries. TCRdb re-called the PCR reads with MiXCR, one entry per CDR3 protein. The data hold roughly 400,000 distinct CDR3 sequences, with approximately 37% observed a single time. CDR3 size: 12 residues. V lost 3 bases to trimming and J lost 3 bases, with 8 bases between them. Per germline, CDR1 SQVTM and CDR2 ANQGSEA. The chain uses TRBV29-1 and TRBJ1-2; a weak D match, TRBD1 (5 bases). This TCR was sampled from a girl aged 2-10 years with multiple sclerosis. The sequenced sample consisted of blood. The chain's CDR3 is CSVEGRDYGYTF. CDR3 nucleotides: TGCAGCGTTGAGGGCAGGGACTATGGCTACACCTTC.